The 10 T cell receptor beta chains given below trace back to one sample, sequenced in a study of T cell repertoires and leukemia-associated antigens. These receptors' antigens are unknown. TCRdb re-called the 5' RACE reads through MiXCR, storing one row per CDR3 protein. The profile covers over 10,000 distinct CDR3 sequences, with more than 40% appearing a single time and 30% to 40% taken by the ten largest. The sample consisted of CD3+ T cells sorted from blood and cultured. These receptors originate from a female donor in good health.

This clonotype is medium-sized within its sample. The chain recombines TRBV20-1 with TRBJ2-1, with unresolved D. The V gene's germline CDR1 is DFQATT and CDR2 SNEGSKA (reference sequence). V was clipped by 5 bases and J by 6 bases, with 11 bases between them. The CDR3 consists of 12 residues. The CDR3 DNA reads TGCAGTGCTCACCAAGGGTTCAATGAGCAGTTCTTC. It yields the protein CSAHQGFNEQFF.

V is TRBV20-1 and J is TRBJ1-1; 9 bases are a match to TRBD1. V lost 6 bases to trimming and J lost 1 base; unmatched junction nucleotides: 15. Germline V lookup: CDR1 DFQATT, CDR2 SNEGSKA (reference sequence). The CDR3 extends over 17 amino acids. The CDR3 DNA is TGCAGTGCCAGCAGCTCCTCCGGGACAGGGCCGAACACTGAAGCTTTCTTT. Amino acid sequence: CSASSSSGTGPNTEAFF.

This clonotype was counted ten times or more. The V gene is TRBV20-1, the J gene TRBJ2-7, with D tentatively TRBD1 (6 bases). This CDR3 spans 15 amino acids. V was shortened by 3 bases and J by 3 bases, with 18 bases between the two germline ends. Germline values: CDR1 DFQATT, CDR2 SNEGSKA (reference sequence). The CDR3 DNA follows: TGCAGTGCTAGTAAGACAGGACTCTATTACTACGAGCAGTACTTC. Protein: CSASKTGLYYYEQYF.

Sample share makes this clonotype medium-sized. The chain combines TRBV20-1 with TRBJ2-1; tentatively, D is TRBD2 (5 bases). The CDR3 loop spans 15 amino acids. CDR1 and CDR2 from the germline V gene are DFQATT and SNEGSKA (reference sequence). V was trimmed by 4 bases and J by 7 bases, leaving 20 bases between them. CDR3 nucleotides: TGCAGTGCTACCCCCGGACGGGGATTCGGAAATGAGCAGTTCTTC. Encoded protein: CSATPGRGFGNEQFF.

The chain carries TRBV6-6 and TRBJ1-5; D is undetermined. The CDR3 consists of 17 residues. Trimming removed 8 bases from V and 0 bases from J, with 20 bases in between. In germline, CDR1 is MNHNY, CDR2 SVGAGI (reference sequence). In DNA form, the CDR3 reads TGTGCCAGCCACACTCATGATGCACTGTGTAGCAATCAGCCCCAGCATTTT. Its protein product is CASHTHDALCSNQPQHF.

This clonotype appeared a few times. The chain is built from TRBV20-1 and TRBJ2-3, with TRBD2 matching over 11 bases. Germline V CDR1 and CDR2: DFQATT, SNEGSKA (reference sequence). The CDR3 consists of 18 residues. Trimming took 8 bases from V and 2 from J; bases not matched to a gene: 18. CDR3 in DNA: TGCAGTCCGACGAACAGACTAGCGGGAAAAAGACTCACAGATACGCAGTATTTT. Protein: CSPTNRLAGKRLTDTQYF.

This clonotype appeared once. The chain is built from TRBV18 and TRBJ2-5, with D uncertain. With 0 bases removed from V and 2 bases from J, the gap between germline ends came to 4 bases. This CDR3 is built from 13 residues. The germline V gene encodes CDR1 KGHSH and CDR2 LQKENI. In nucleotides, the CDR3 is TGTGCCAGCTCACCACCAAATCAAGAGACCCAGTACTTC. The encoded protein is CASSPPNQETQYF.

In DNA form, the CDR3 reads TGCAGCGCCGCACACCTCGCATGGGGCTACACCTTC. It encodes CSAAHLAWGYTF. This chain connects TRBV29-1 to TRBJ1-2; no definite D call. Germline V gene lookup returns CDR1 SQVTM and CDR2 ANQGSEA. Trimming removed 7 bases at V and 8 bases at J, with 17 bases between. The CDR3 is made up of 12 amino acids. Full variable domain (missing parts from reference TRBV29-1 and TRBJ1-2): SAVISQKPSRDICQRGTSLTIQCQVDSQVTMMFWYRQQPGQSLTLIATANQGSEATYESGFVIDKFPISRPNLTFSTLTVSNMSPEDSSIYLCSAAHLAWGYTFGSGTRLTVV.

In this sample, this clonotype turned up once. One end of the junction does not line up with germline, which may come from a read error. CDR3 nucleotide sequence: TGCAGTGCTAGAGCCCCTGACGGGCAAAACATTCAGTCCTTT. This sequence encodes CSARAPDGQNIQSF. The V call is TRBV20-1, the J call TRBJ2-4; no firm D call. CDR3 size: 14 residues. Looked up from germline, CDR1 is DFQATT and CDR2 is SNEGSKA (reference sequence).

A note on this clonotype: One end of the junction varies from germline; a read error may be responsible. J is TRBJ1-5 and V is TRBV12-3 or TRBV12-4; D remains ambiguous. This CDR3 comprises 13 residues. CDR3 nucleotides: TGCGCCAGCAGTCTGAATAGCAATCAGCCCCAGCATTTT. Translated: CASSLNSNQPQHF.